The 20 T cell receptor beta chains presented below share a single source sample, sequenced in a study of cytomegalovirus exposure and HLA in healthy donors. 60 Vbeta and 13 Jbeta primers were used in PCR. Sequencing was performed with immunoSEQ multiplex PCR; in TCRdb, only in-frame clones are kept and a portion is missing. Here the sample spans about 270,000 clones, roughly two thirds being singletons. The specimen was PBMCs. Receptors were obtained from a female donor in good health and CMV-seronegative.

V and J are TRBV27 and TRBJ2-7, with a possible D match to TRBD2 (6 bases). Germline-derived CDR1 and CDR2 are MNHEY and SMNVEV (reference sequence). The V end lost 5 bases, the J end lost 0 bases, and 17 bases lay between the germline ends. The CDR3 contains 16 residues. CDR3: CASSENRGISSYEQYF. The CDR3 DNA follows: TGTGCCAGCAGTGAAAATCGGGGGATAAGCTCCTACGAGCAGTACTTC.

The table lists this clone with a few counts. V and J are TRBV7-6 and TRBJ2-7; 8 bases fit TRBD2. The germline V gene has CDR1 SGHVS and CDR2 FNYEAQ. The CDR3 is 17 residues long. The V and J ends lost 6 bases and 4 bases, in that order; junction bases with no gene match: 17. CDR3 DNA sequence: TGTGCCAGCAGTCAAATTTCGGTCGCGGGAGGTAGGTACGAGCAGTACTTC. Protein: CASSQISVAGGRYEQYF.

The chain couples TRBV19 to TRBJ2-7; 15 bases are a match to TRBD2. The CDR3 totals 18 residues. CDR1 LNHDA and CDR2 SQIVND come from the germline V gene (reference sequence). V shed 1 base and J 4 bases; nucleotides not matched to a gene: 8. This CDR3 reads CASSIGTGTSGRPYEQYF. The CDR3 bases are TGTGCCAGTAGTATAGGAACCGGGACTAGCGGGAGGCCTTACGAGCAGTACTTC.

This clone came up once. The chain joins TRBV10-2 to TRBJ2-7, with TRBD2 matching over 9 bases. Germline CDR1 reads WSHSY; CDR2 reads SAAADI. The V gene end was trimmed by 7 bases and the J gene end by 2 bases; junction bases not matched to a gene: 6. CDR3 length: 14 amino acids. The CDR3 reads CASKEREAPYEQYF. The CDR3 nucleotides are TGCGCCAGCAAGGAGCGGGAGGCACCCTACGAGCAGTACTTC.

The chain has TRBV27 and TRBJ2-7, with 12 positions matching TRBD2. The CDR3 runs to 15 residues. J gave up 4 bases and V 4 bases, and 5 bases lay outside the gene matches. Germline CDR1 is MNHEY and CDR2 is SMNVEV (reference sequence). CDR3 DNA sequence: TGTGCCAGCAGTTCTAGACTAGCGGGAGCTTACGAGCAGTACTTC. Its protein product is CASSSRLAGAYEQYF.

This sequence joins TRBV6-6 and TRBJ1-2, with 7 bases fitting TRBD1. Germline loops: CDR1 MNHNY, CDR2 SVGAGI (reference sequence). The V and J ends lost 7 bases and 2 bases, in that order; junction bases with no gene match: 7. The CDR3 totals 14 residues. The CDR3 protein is CASTRDSLNYGYTF. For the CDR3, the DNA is TGTGCCAGCACCAGGGACAGTTTAAACTATGGCTACACCTTC.

CDR3 sequence reads: CASSLRAGADTQYF. The CDR3 DNA reads as TGTGCCAGCAGCTTGAGGGCGGGAGCAGATACGCAGTATTTT. The V gene is TRBV5-4, the J gene TRBJ2-3; 7 bases line up with TRBD2. The CDR3 covers 14 residues. Per the germline V gene, CDR1 is SGHNT and CDR2 is YYREEE (reference sequence). After removal of 1 base from V and 4 bases from J, the junction contained 3 bases not matched to a gene.

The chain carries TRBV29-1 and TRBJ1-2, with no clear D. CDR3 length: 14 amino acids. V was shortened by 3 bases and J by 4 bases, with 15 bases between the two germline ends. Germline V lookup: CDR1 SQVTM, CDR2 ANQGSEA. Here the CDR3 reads CSVDDDGKPYGYTF. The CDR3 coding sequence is TGCAGCGTTGACGACGACGGGAAACCCTATGGCTACACCTTC.

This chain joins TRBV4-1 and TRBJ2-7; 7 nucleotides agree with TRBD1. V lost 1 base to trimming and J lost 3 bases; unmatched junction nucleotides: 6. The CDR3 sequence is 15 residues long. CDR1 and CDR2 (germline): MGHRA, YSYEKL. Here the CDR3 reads CASSQARGQNYEQYF. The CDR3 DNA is TGCGCCAGCAGCCAAGCCCGGGGACAGAACTACGAGCAGTACTTC.

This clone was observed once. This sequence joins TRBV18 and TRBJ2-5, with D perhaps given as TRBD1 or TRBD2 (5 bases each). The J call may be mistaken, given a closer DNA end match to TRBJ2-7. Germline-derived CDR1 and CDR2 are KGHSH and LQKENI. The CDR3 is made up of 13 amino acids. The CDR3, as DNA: TGTGCCAGCTCACCACCGAATGGGGGCGAGCAGTACTTC. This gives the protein CASSPPNGGEQYF.

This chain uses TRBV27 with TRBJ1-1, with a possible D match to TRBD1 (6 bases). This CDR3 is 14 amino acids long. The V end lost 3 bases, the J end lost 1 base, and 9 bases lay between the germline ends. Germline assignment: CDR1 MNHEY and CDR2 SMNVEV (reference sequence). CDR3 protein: CASSFGGANTEAFF. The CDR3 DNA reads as TGTGCCAGCAGTTTTGGGGGCGCGAACACTGAAGCTTTCTTT.

This CDR3 is CASSLKPGRADTEAFF. The CDR3 DNA follows: TGTGCCAGCAGCCTAAAACCAGGGAGGGCGGACACTGAAGCTTTCTTT. The chain is built from TRBV7-9 and TRBJ1-1; D perhaps matches TRBD1 (5 bases). Germline lookup yields CDR1 SEHNR and CDR2 FQNEAQ (reference sequence). Deletions cut 5 bases from V and 3 bases from J, with 19 bases between. The CDR3 has 16 amino acids.

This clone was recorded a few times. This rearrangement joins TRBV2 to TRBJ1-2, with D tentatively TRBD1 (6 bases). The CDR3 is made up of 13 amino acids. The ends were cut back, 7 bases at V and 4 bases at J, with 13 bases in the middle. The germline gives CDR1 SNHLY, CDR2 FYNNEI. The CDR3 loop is CASTQGPFYGYTF. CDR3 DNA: TGTGCCAGCACTCAGGGGCCTTTCTATGGCTACACCTTC. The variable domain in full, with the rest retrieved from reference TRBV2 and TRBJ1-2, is EPEVTQTPSHQVTQMGQEVILRCVPISNHLYFYWYRQILGQKVEFLVSFYNNEISEKSEIFDDQFSVERPDGSNFTLKIRSTKLEDSAMYFCASTQGPFYGYTFGSGTRLTVV.

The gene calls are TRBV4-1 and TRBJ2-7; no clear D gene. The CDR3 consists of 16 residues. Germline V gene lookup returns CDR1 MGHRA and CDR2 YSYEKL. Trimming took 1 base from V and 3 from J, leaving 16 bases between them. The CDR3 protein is CASSQAPAPHFYEQYF. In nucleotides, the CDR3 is TGCGCCAGCAGCCAAGCCCCTGCACCGCACTTCTACGAGCAGTACTTC.

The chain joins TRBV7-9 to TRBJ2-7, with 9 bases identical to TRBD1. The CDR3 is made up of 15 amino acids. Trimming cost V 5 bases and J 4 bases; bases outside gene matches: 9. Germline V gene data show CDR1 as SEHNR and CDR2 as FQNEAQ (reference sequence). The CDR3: CASSPEGQGGYEQYF. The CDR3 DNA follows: TGTGCCAGCAGCCCAGAGGGACAGGGTGGGTACGAGCAGTACTTC.

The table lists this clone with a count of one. CDR3 nucleotide sequence: TGTGCCAGCAGGTCAGGGGTTGACGAGCAGTACTTC. Translating it yields CASRSGVDEQYF. The V and J genes are TRBV2 and TRBJ2-7; TRBD1 is a possible D gene (6 bases). Germline values: CDR1 SNHLY, CDR2 FYNNEI. The CDR3 spans 12 residues. Trimming removed 6 bases at V and 5 bases at J, with 11 bases between.

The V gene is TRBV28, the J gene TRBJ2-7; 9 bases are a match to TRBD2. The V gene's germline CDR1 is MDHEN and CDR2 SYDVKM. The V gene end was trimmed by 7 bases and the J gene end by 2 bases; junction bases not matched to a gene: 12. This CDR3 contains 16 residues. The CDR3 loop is CASTKLTSGRPYEQYF. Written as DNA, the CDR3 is TGTGCCAGCACCAAGCTTACTAGCGGGCGACCCTACGAGCAGTACTTC.

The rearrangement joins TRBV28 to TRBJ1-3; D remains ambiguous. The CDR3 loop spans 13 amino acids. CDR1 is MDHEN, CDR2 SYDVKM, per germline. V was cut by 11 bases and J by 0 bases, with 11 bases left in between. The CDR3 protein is CAAENYSGNTIYF. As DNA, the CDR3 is TGTGCCGCGGAGAATTACTCTGGAAACACCATATATTTT.

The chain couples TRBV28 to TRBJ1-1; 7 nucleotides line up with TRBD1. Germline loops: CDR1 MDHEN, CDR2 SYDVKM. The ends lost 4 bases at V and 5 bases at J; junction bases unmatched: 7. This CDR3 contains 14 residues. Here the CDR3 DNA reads TGTGCCAGCAGTTACGGGCAGGGGGTTACTGAAGCTTTCTTT. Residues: CASSYGQGVTEAFF.

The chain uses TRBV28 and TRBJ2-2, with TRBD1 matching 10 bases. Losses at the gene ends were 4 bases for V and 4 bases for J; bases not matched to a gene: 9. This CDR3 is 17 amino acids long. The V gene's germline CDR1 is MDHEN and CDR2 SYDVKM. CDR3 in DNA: TGTGCCAGCAGTTCCCGAGGACAGGGGGATCTCACCGGGGAGCTGTTTTTT. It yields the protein CASSSRGQGDLTGELFF.